The entry below describes one TCR beta chain. What it recognizes is unknown. Libraries were prepared by immunoSEQ multiplex PCR; TCRdb keeps only in-frame clonotypes and omits some of them. The sample includes some 50,000 clones, around 84% of them seen just once. The entry originates in a study of OX40 agonist ivuxolimab in advanced cancers. General study results and limits: Clonal expansion from baseline to week 6 occurred in both CD4+ and CD8+ T cells.

The sample here was CD4+ or CD8+ T cells sorted from blood, taken in a trial of the OX40 agonist ivuxolimab. The TCR originated in an adult with an advanced solid tumor such as melanoma, head and neck, liver or kidney cancer.

The CDR3 loop reads CASSEGLLEEKLFF. The CDR3, as DNA: TGTGCCAGCAGTGAAGGCCTACTGGAAGAAAAACTGTTTTTT. The gene calls are TRBV2 and TRBJ1-4; D is unresolved. V lost 1 base to trimming and J lost 8 bases, with 11 bases between them. Germline V gene sequence: CDR1 SNHLY, CDR2 FYNNEI. The CDR3 consists of 14 residues.